This is a list of T cell receptor beta chains from one sample in a study of regulatory T cells in long-lasting Graves disease. TCRdb re-analysed the multiplex PCR reads in MiXCR, keeping a single row per CDR3 protein. The sample includes a few hundred thousand distinct CDR3 sequences, about 15% of them seen just once. These data also formed part of another study, on T cells in Graves' hyperthyroidism and ophthalmopathy.

Specimen: peripheral blood mononuclear cells (PBMCs), collected at new diagnosis, from a patient treated with antithyroid drugs. Source of these receptors: a woman younger than 30 with Graves disease. CDR3s include the opening cysteine and the closing phenylalanine or tryptophan. D genes are given only for firm matches. Where a row states a size, it is once, few, many or the class of an expanded clone; other rows omit it.

CDR3 protein	CDR3 DNA	D gene	clone size	V gene	J gene
CASTRGGSNQPQHF	TGTGCCAGCACCCGGGGCGGAAGCAATCAGCCCCAGCATTTT	-	-	TRBV28	TRBJ1-5
CASSQVRDRGLGYTF	TGCGCCAGCAGCCAAGTGAGGGACAGGGGGCTCGGCTACACCTTC	TRBD1	-	TRBV4-1	TRBJ1-2
CSAESGTSGRRDEQFF	TGCAGTGCCGAATCCGGGACTAGCGGGAGAAGGGATGAGCAGTTCTTC	TRBD2	many	TRBV20-1	TRBJ2-1
CASSHTRLGNTIYF	TGTGCCAGCAGCCATACAAGGTTGGGAAACACCATATATTTT	-	many	TRBV3-1	TRBJ1-3
CASSQDQARKQFF	TGTGCCAGCAGCCAAGATCAGGCAAGGAAACAGTTCTTC	-	many	TRBV14	TRBJ2-1
CASRTPGGSGTDTQYF	TGTGCCAGCAGAACTCCAGGGGGTAGCGGCACAGATACGCAGTATTTT	TRBD1	-	TRBV12-3/TRBV12-4	TRBJ2-3
CASSKGQSTDTQYF	TGCGCCAGCAGCAAGGGACAGAGCACAGATACGCAGTATTTT	TRBD1	many	TRBV5-1	TRBJ2-3
CAWSGSGQETQYF	TGTGCCTGGAGTGGTAGCGGCCAAGAGACCCAGTACTTC	-	few	TRBV30	TRBJ2-5
CASSKAGNTIYF	TGTGCCAGCAGTAAAGCCGGAAACACCATATATTTT	-	few	TRBV6-2/TRBV6-3	TRBJ1-3
CASSQDLKGNYGYTF	TGCGCCAGCAGCCAAGATCTGAAGGGTAACTATGGCTACACCTTC	-	-	TRBV4-3	TRBJ1-2
CSARDLGLAGGMYNEQFF	TGCAGTGCTAGAGATCTTGGACTAGCGGGAGGGATGTACAATGAGCAGTTCTTC	TRBD2	many	TRBV20-1	TRBJ2-1
CASSLLSASYEQYF	TGCGCCAGCAGCTTGTTATCGGCCTCCTACGAGCAGTACTTC	-	-	TRBV5-1	TRBJ2-7
CASRAHRVRAFF	TGTGCCAGCAGGGCCCACAGGGTCCGTGCTTTCTTT	-	many	TRBV12-3/TRBV12-4	TRBJ1-1
CASRSGTSVYNEQFF	TGTGCCAGCAGGTCCGGGACTAGCGTATACAATGAGCAGTTCTTC	TRBD2	many	TRBV27	TRBJ2-1
CASSQEPGRDGYTF	TGCGCCAGCAGCCAAGAACCGGGACGAGATGGCTACACCTTC	-	few	TRBV4-1	TRBJ1-2
CASQRAGGHHQHF	TGTGCCAGCCAAAGGGCAGGGGGTCATCACCAGCATTTT	TRBD1	-	TRBV6-2/TRBV6-3	TRBJ1-5
CASSQVFVSETQYF	TGCGCCAGCAGCCAAGTTTTTGTGTCGGAGACCCAGTACTTC	-	-	TRBV4-1	TRBJ2-5
CASSVIWGSTDTQYF	TGTGCCAGCAGCGTAATTTGGGGGAGTACAGATACGCAGTATTTT	-	many	TRBV9	TRBJ2-3
CAWVPGTVGSLSYEQYF	TGTGCCTGGGTGCCCGGGACGGTCGGTTCTTTATCCTACGAGCAGTACTTC	-	few	TRBV30	TRBJ2-7
CASSLERGSYEQFF	TGTGCCAGCAGCTTAGAAAGGGGGAGCTACGAGCAGTTCTTC	-	once	TRBV7-9	TRBJ2-1
CASSTTRYGYTF	TGTGCCAGCAGTACCACTCGCTATGGCTACACCTTC	-	many	TRBV12-3/TRBV12-4	TRBJ1-2
CASSQDGIPGELFF	TGTGCCAGCAGCCAAGACGGCATTCCCGGGGAGCTGTTTTTT	-	-	TRBV7-9	TRBJ2-2
CAWRLDRGRGQLASPLHF	TGTGCCTGGAGACTGGACAGGGGCAGGGGCCAATTGGCTTCACCCCTCCACTTT	TRBD1	-	TRBV30	TRBJ1-6
CASSEFRRGNIQYF	TGTGCCAGCAGCGAATTCAGGAGAGGGAACATTCAGTACTTC	-	many	TRBV3-1	TRBJ2-4
CASSLTQDSYGYTF	TGTGCCAGCAGCCTCACCCAGGACAGCTATGGCTACACCTTC	-	many	TRBV7-8	TRBJ1-2
CASSVVGTGAGELFF	TGTGCCAGCAGCGTAGTAGGGACAGGAGCCGGGGAGCTGTTTTTT	TRBD1	-	TRBV9	TRBJ2-2
CASRQTEKDTEAFF	TGTGCCAGCAGACAGACGGAAAAGGACACTGAAGCTTTCTTT	-	few	TRBV9	TRBJ1-1
CSSRTSGFSTDTQYF	TGCAGCTCAAGGACTAGCGGATTCAGCACAGATACGCAGTATTTT	TRBD2	many	TRBV29-1	TRBJ2-3
CASSFSAGVSGELFF	TGTGCCAGCAGTTTCTCAGCGGGAGTTTCCGGGGAGCTGTTTTTT	TRBD2	many	TRBV12-3/TRBV12-4	TRBJ2-2
CASSMSGLRGEAYEQYF	TGTGCCAGTAGTATGAGTGGACTACGAGGAGAAGCCTACGAGCAGTACTTC	-	-	TRBV19	TRBJ2-7
CASSPQGTKNIQYF	TGTGCCAGCAGCCCACAGGGAACCAAAAACATTCAGTACTTC	-	-	TRBV7-2	TRBJ2-4
CASSPRGGYGYTF	TGTGCCAGCAGTCCTCGGGGGGGGTATGGCTACACCTTC	-	many	TRBV27	TRBJ1-2
CASSSTEIRYEQYF	TGTGCCAGCAGCTCGACAGAGATCCGCTACGAGCAGTACTTC	-	many	TRBV7-2	TRBJ2-7